The TCR beta chain under discussion was sequenced for a study of response to subunit inactivated influenza vaccine. One entry per CDR3 protein, called by TCRdb with MiXCR from the RT-PCR reads. The table includes 400,000 to 650,000 distinct CDR3 sequences, approximately 7.7% detected once. This CDR3 is 17 amino acids long. Germline lookup yields CDR1 LGHNA and CDR2 YSLEER. The junction had 3 bases not matched to a gene; V was cut back by 0 bases and J by 0 bases. Study-level points and caveats: The authors suggested that few new T cells are recruited per seasonal influenza vaccination.

The table lists this clonotype with a few counts. Its target is not known. The genes are TRBV4-3 and TRBJ2-1; 9 bases are a match to TRBD2. Sequencing used PBMCs from blood, obtained approximately 25 months after vaccination. The TCR sequence derives from a man between 50 and 70 years old who received an inactivated influenza vaccine. The CDR3 DNA is TGCGCCAGCAGCCAAGACCCTAGCGGGGTCTCCTACAATGAGCAGTTCTTC. Encoded protein: CASSQDPSGVSYNEQFF.